This TCR beta chain was profiled in a study of T-cell reconstitution after alpha-beta-depleted transplantation in children. This CDR3 has 13 residues. Germline lookup yields CDR1 SQVTM and CDR2 ANQGSEA. V lost 4 bases and J 4 bases, leaving 11 bases between the germline ends. This clonotype has ten or more counts. Unique molecular identifiers were built into the TCRbeta library. TCRdb used MiXCR to reprocess the PCR reads, holding one entry per CDR3 protein. The table includes almost 400,000 distinct CDR3 sequences, over 20% detected once. This chain links TRBV29-1 with TRBJ1-5; D is unclear. The material was PBMCs from the stem cell graft donor, obtained from the stem cell graft. The receptor comes from a human donor who donated a stem cell graft to a child with acute myeloid leukemia. CDR3 sequence: CSVANEANQPQHF. In DNA form, the CDR3 reads TGCAGCGTTGCTAACGAAGCTAATCAGCCCCAGCATTTT.